Listed below are T cell receptor beta chains from one sample, sequenced in a study of cytomegalovirus exposure and HLA in healthy donors. Some clones are missing from TCRdb's copy, which holds only in-frame ones; the method was immunoSEQ multiplex PCR. This sample has about 96,000 clones, with roughly 79% found just once. The sequencing sample was made of PBMCs. These receptors were obtained from a female donor in good health and CMV-seropositive. CDR3s leave out the opening cysteine and the closing phenylalanine or tryptophan. Size values are once, few and many counts, or a class for expanded clones, and some rows have none.

CDR3: ASSSGLAPYEQY
V: TRBV11-2
size: medium-sized
J: TRBJ2-7

CDR3: AITKGTGNIPDTQY
V: TRBV10-3
size: few
J: TRBJ2-3

CDR3: SVMPGQNTEAF
V: TRBV29-1
size: -
J: TRBJ1-1

CDR3: ASSLVRGNTEAF
V: TRBV7-2
size: -
J: TRBJ1-1

CDR3: ASSDPRSPPHEQY
V: TRBV10-1
size: -
J: TRBJ2-7

CDR3: ASSPSGTRMGDTQY
V: TRBV5-1
size: -
J: TRBJ2-3

CDR3: ASSFGRGHPYEQY
V: TRBV7-8
size: -
J: TRBJ2-7

CDR3: ATSRDTEDRVSGYT
V: TRBV15
size: -
J: TRBJ1-2

CDR3: ASTERSSGAYEQY
V: TRBV10-1
size: -
J: TRBJ2-7

CDR3: ASSLGQGMWGYT
V: TRBV6-5
size: -
J: TRBJ1-2

CDR3: AWSVGRASNTEAF
V: TRBV30
size: -
J: TRBJ1-1

CDR3: ASSSDGAKNIQY
V: TRBV25-1
size: -
J: TRBJ2-4

CDR3: ASSLRQETQY
V: TRBV5-1
size: -
J: TRBJ2-5

CDR3: ASSRLQGGMNTEAF
V: TRBV14
size: -
J: TRBJ1-1

CDR3: ASSFGLFEAF
V: TRBV28
size: once
J: TRBJ1-1

CDR3: ASSDSLAYGYT
V: TRBV28
size: -
J: TRBJ1-2

CDR3: ASSFRPGGGYT
V: TRBV28
size: -
J: TRBJ1-2

CDR3: ASSSQGIDTGELF
V: TRBV28
size: few
J: TRBJ2-2

CDR3: ASGSRGYTDTQY
V: TRBV28
size: -
J: TRBJ2-3

CDR3: ASSLLGNSYSNQPQH
V: TRBV7-2
size: -
J: TRBJ1-5

CDR3: ASSVGEDYGYT
V: TRBV9
size: -
J: TRBJ1-2

CDR3: ASRGLPSTDTQY
V: TRBV6-1
size: -
J: TRBJ2-3

CDR3: ATSHRRGHQETQY
V: TRBV15
size: -
J: TRBJ2-5

CDR3: ASSEFRLSNTEAF
V: TRBV9
size: few
J: TRBJ1-1

CDR3: ASSPLRGNIAEAF
V: TRBV18
size: -
J: TRBJ1-1

CDR3: ASSPSSLEGHEQY
V: TRBV7-2
size: -
J: TRBJ2-7

CDR3: ASRPQYNEQF
V: TRBV28
size: -
J: TRBJ2-1

CDR3: ASSPGLAGAFNEQF
V: TRBV5-4
size: -
J: TRBJ2-1

CDR3: ASSEVTASGRNEQF
V: TRBV6-1
size: -
J: TRBJ2-1

CDR3: AWSTGSYEQY
V: TRBV30
size: -
J: TRBJ2-7

CDR3: ASSIRRAAQY
V: TRBV28
size: -
J: TRBJ2-3

CDR3: ASSLRGLGNYGYT
V: TRBV28
size: -
J: TRBJ1-2

CDR3: ASSYGPGDEQY
V: TRBV6-5
size: -
J: TRBJ2-7

CDR3: ASRERQGAGELF
V: TRBV10-1
size: -
J: TRBJ2-2

CDR3: ASSLQQGSYEQY
V: TRBV4-1
size: -
J: TRBJ2-7

CDR3: AWKRQGALQLF
V: TRBV30
size: -
J: TRBJ1-4

CDR3: ASSPGQGPNYGYT
V: TRBV5-6
size: -
J: TRBJ1-2

CDR3: ASSHGGAADTQY
V: TRBV18
size: -
J: TRBJ2-3

CDR3: ASSLQGGGAKNIQY
V: TRBV7-2
size: few
J: TRBJ2-4

CDR3: ASSKTGGSYNEQF
V: TRBV4-3
size: -
J: TRBJ2-1

CDR3: ASSLRRGAGEQF
V: TRBV7-3
size: few
J: TRBJ2-1